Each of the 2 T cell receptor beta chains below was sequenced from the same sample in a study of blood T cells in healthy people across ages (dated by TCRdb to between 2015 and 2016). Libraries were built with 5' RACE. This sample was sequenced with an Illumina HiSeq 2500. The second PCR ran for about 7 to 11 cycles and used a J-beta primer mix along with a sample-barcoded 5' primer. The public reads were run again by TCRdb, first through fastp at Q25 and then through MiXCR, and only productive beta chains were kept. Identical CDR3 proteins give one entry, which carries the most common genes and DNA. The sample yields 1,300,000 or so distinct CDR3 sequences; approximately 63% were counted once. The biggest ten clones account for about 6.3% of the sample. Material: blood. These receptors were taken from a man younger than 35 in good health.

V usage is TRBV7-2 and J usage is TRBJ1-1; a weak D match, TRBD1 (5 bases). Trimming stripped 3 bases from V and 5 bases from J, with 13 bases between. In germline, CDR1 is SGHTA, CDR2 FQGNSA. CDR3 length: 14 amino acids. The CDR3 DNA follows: TGTGCCAGCAGCTTGGAGCAGGGTTGGACTGAAGCTTTCTTT. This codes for CASSLEQGWTEAFF. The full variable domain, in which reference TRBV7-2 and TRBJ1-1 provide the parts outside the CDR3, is GAGVSQSPSNKVTEKGKDVELRCDPISGHTALYWYRQSLGQGLEFLIYFQGNSAPDKSGLPSDRFSAERTGGSVSTLTIQRTQQEDSAVYLCASSLEQGWTEAFFGQGTRLTVV.

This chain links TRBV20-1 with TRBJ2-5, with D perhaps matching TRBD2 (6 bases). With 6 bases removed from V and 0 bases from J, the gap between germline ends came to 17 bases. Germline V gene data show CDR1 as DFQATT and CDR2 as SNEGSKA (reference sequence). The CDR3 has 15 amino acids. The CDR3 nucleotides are TGCAGTGCAGAGAGGTGGGGGGTTTACCAAGAGACCCAGTACTTC. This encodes CSAERWGVYQETQYF.